This T cell receptor (beta chain) is from a study of identical twins. Study conclusions and caveats: Among beta out-of-frame sequences, excess sharing between twins appeared weaker. Potential partial confounding of zero-insertion analyses by invariant MAIT and iNKT cells was noted.

In regard to this clonotype: The target antigen is unknown.

The germline V and J ends were trimmed by 6 bases and 8 bases, with 11 bases remaining between them. The CDR3 runs to 13 residues. Germline V lookup: CDR1 KGHSH, CDR2 LQKENI. Among all donors, each was a healthy Caucasian. A universal primer binding site was introduced by template switching. The final cDNA contained unique molecular identifiers. One entry per CDR3 protein results from TCRdb running MiXCR on the 5' RACE reads. Of some 630,000 distinct CDR3 sequences listed, about 7% are singletons. These data also featured in a second study, about yellow fever vaccine responses in identical twins.

The chain links TRBV18 to TRBJ1-6; D is unclear. The receptor was derived from a woman between 18 and 30 years old in good health. The sequencing input was PBMCs. In DNA form, the CDR3 reads TGTGCCAGCTCCCCGGGGTTTGATTCACCCCTCCACTTT. This encodes CASSPGFDSPLHF. The full variable domain, in which reference TRBV18 and TRBJ1-6 provide the parts outside the CDR3, is NAGVMQNPRHLVRRRGQEARLRCSPMKGHSHVYWYRQLPEEGLKFMVYLQKENIIDESGMPKERFSAEFPKEGPSILRIQQVVRGDSAAYFCASSPGFDSPLHFGNGTRLTVT.